The 27 T cell receptor beta chains below all came from one sample that was sequenced in a study of T-cell reconstitution after alpha-beta-depleted transplantation in children. Preparation of the TCRbeta library used unique molecular identifiers. A single record per CDR3 protein comes from TCRdb applying MiXCR to the PCR reads. The table has hundreds of thousands of distinct CDR3 sequences, approximately 20% seen once; the top ten hold 2.5% to 3.5%. The material was PBMCs from the stem cell graft donor, obtained from the stem cell graft. The source of these receptors is a human donor who donated a stem cell graft to a child with acute lymphoblastic leukemia.

The gene calls are TRBV27 and TRBJ2-3; D is unresolved. Trimming stripped 8 bases from V and 0 bases from J, with 6 bases between. Germline CDR1 reads MNHEY; CDR2 reads SMNVEV (reference sequence). CDR3 size: 12 residues. The DNA for the CDR3 is TGTGCCAGCGAGTCCAGCACAGATACGCAGTATTTT. Its protein is CASESSTDTQYF.

This clonotype was detected a few times. The V gene is TRBV14, the J gene TRBJ2-7; D is unresolved. The CDR3 totals 13 residues. Germline V gene sequence: CDR1 SGHDN, CDR2 FVKESK. Between the trimmed V and J ends, which lost 4 bases and 3 bases, there was a span of 10 bases. The CDR3 coding sequence is TGTGCCAGCAGCCTGTTCTCGGGCTACGAGCAGTACTTC. Translation: CASSLFSGYEQYF.

This clonotype showed up just a few times. V is TRBV9 and J is TRBJ1-2; 12 bases map to TRBD1. After removal of 4 bases from V and 4 bases from J, the junction contained 8 bases not matched to a gene. The CDR3 has 16 residues. From germline, CDR1 is SGDLS and CDR2 YYNGEE. The CDR3 protein is CASSLRGTGGLYGYTF. In DNA, the CDR3 is TGTGCCAGCAGCCTCCGTGGGACAGGGGGCCTCTATGGCTACACCTTC.

CDR3 in DNA: TGTGCCAGCAGCGACAGAGGCGCCTATGGCTACACCTTC. Residues: CASSDRGAYGYTF. The chain employs TRBV12-3 or TRBV12-4 and TRBJ1-2; D perhaps matches TRBD1 (5 bases). The CDR3 runs to 13 residues. Trimming removed 6 bases from V and 4 bases from J, with 12 bases in between.

This clonotype occurred a few times. This rearrangement joins TRBV20-1 to TRBJ2-1, with TRBD2 identical over 10 bases. J was trimmed by 1 base and V by 3 bases; bases with no gene match: 0. The germline V gene has CDR1 DFQATT and CDR2 SNEGSKA (reference sequence). The length of the CDR3 is 14 residues. The CDR3 sequence is CSARGLASYNEQFF. CDR3 bases: TGCAGTGCTAGGGGACTAGCGTCCTACAATGAGCAGTTCTTC.

As regards this clonotype: At one of its ends the junction is not consistent with the germline gene, which may arise from a read error. The chain uses TRBV20-1 and TRBJ2-5, with 9 positions matching TRBD2. The CDR3 is 11 amino acids. Germline V gene data show CDR1 as DFQATT and CDR2 as SNEGSKA (reference sequence). The CDR3 DNA is TGCAGTGCTAGAGCCCCGGGACTAGCACACTTC. Its translation: CSARAPGLAHF.

This clonotype appeared a few times. The chain links TRBV4-1 to TRBJ2-1, with no clear D. V was trimmed by 2 bases and J by 4 bases, leaving 6 bases between them. The CDR3 sequence is 13 residues long. The germline V gene encodes CDR1 MGHRA and CDR2 YSYEKL. The CDR3 here is CASSQPNYNEQFF. The CDR3 DNA is TGCGCCAGCAGCCAACCTAATTACAATGAGCAGTTCTTC.

The chain links TRBV18 to TRBJ2-1; perhaps D is TRBD1 or TRBD2 (6 bases each). Trimming cost V 8 bases and J 5 bases, with 31 bases left between them. The CDR3 has 19 residues. In germline, CDR1 is KGHSH, CDR2 LQKENI. The CDR3 DNA follows: TGTGCCAGCCGTCATTTCAACGACAGGAGATCGACTAGTAACAATGAGCAGTTCTTC. Translated, it gives CASRHFNDRRSTSNNEQFF.

A remark on this clonotype: One end of the junction fails to match germline, which may point to a read error. The V call is TRBV4-1, the J call TRBJ2-7; the match to TRBD2 covers 7 bases. This CDR3 region has 16 residues. Germline CDR1 MGHRA, CDR2 YSYEKL. The CDR3 sequence: CTSSQDGREGTYEQYF. CDR3 in DNA: TGCACCAGCAGCCAAGACGGCAGGGAGGGAACCTACGAGCAGTACTTC.

This clonotype was recorded many times. The chain combines TRBV5-1 with TRBJ2-1; D unresolved. This CDR3 has 12 residues. Germline V gene sequence: CDR1 SGHRS, CDR2 YFSETQ. V was pared by 4 bases and J by 3 bases, with 5 bases between. The CDR3 DNA follows: TGCGCCAGCAGCGAGGTCTACAATGAGCAGTTCTTC. Translated, it gives CASSEVYNEQFF.

Only a few counts were recorded for this clonotype. The V call is TRBV18, the J call TRBJ1-4, with 7 bases aligning to TRBD1. J lost 5 bases, V lost 3 bases, and 9 bases had no gene match. The CDR3 spans 16 residues. In germline, CDR1 is KGHSH, CDR2 LQKENI. The CDR3 sequence is CASSPGQRGINEKLFF. CDR3 DNA: TGTGCCAGCTCACCGGGACAGCGAGGGATAAATGAAAAACTGTTTTTT.

This chain joins TRBV14 and TRBJ2-4; no firm D call. This CDR3 region has 14 residues. Deletions cut 4 bases from V and 12 bases from J, with 19 bases between. Germline loops: CDR1 SGHDN, CDR2 FVKESK. The DNA for the CDR3 is TGTGCCAGCAGCCTCCCAAACATGTGGCACAGTCAGTACTTC. Residues: CASSLPNMWHSQYF.

This chain joins TRBV2 and TRBJ2-1; D gene ambiguous. CDR1 and CDR2 (germline): SNHLY, FYNNEI. Trimming took off 4 bases at V and 0 bases at J, with 7 bases between the two ends. There are 14 residues in the CDR3. CDR3 nucleotide sequence: TGTGCCAGCAGTGCTGAGAGCTCCTACAATGAGCAGTTCTTC. Its translation: CASSAESSYNEQFF.

This rearrangement joins TRBV20-1 to TRBJ2-1; tentatively, D is TRBD2 (5 bases). Trimming cost V 3 bases and J 1 base, with 10 bases left between them. From germline, CDR1 is DFQATT and CDR2 SNEGSKA (reference sequence). The CDR3 length is 14 residues. The CDR3 is CSARWEWSYNEQFF. The CDR3 nucleotides read TGCAGTGCTAGGTGGGAGTGGTCCTACAATGAGCAGTTCTTC.

The V and J genes are TRBV9 and TRBJ1-1; D unresolved. CDR1 and CDR2 from the germline V gene are SGDLS and YYNGEE. The CDR3 covers 13 residues. Trimming took off 0 bases at V and 8 bases at J, with 11 bases between the two ends. DNA of the CDR3: TGTGCCAGCAGCGTAGATAGATACGGAGAAGCTTTCTTT. Translating gives CASSVDRYGEAFF.

This clonotype was recorded a few times. J is TRBJ2-3 and V is TRBV7-9; the match to TRBD1 covers 10 bases. The germline CDR1 and CDR2 sequences are SEHNR and FQNEAQ (reference sequence). The V and J ends lost 4 bases and 5 bases, in that order; junction bases with no gene match: 3. The CDR3 contains 14 residues. CDR3 in amino acids: CASSSGTGVDTQYF. The CDR3 coding sequence is TGTGCCAGCAGCTCCGGGACAGGGGTAGATACGCAGTATTTT.

This clonotype was recorded a few times. The V gene is TRBV4-1, the J gene TRBJ2-1, with D possibly being TRBD2 (5 bases). Germline V gene sequence: CDR1 MGHRA, CDR2 YSYEKL. Deletions cut 0 bases from V and 15 bases from J, with 15 bases between. This CDR3 spans 13 amino acids. This chain's CDR3 is CASSQDPGFEGFF. As DNA, the CDR3 is TGCGCCAGCAGCCAAGATCCGGGATTTGAGGGGTTCTTC.

This clonotype was seen more than once but under ten times. The CDR3, as DNA: TGTGCCAGTCATGGGTTCTCCTACGAGCAGTACTTC. Amino acid sequence: CASHGFSYEQYF. The chain uses TRBV7-2 and TRBJ2-7; the D is unclear. Germline V gives CDR1 SGHTA, CDR2 FQGNSA. V was trimmed by 9 bases and J by 0 bases, leaving 9 bases between them. This CDR3 comprises 12 residues.

Only a few counts were recorded for this clonotype. This chain connects TRBV11-1 to TRBJ2-1; D might be TRBD2 (5 bases). Trimming pared 4 bases from V and 0 bases from J, leaving 22 bases between. This CDR3 is 19 amino acids long. Looked up from germline, CDR1 is SGHAT and CDR2 is FQDESV (reference sequence). CDR3 amino acids: CASSSRGLALLSSYNEQFF. The CDR3 region has the DNA TGTGCCAGCAGCTCCCGTGGTCTAGCCCTCCTCAGCTCCTACAATGAGCAGTTCTTC.

This chain connects TRBV7-8 to TRBJ1-3, with D uncertain. Trimming removed 5 bases at V and 0 bases at J, with 17 bases between. Germline assignment: CDR1 SGHVS and CDR2 FQNEAQ. CDR3 length: 17 residues. CDR3 amino acids: CASSTRAVQSSGNTIYF. CDR3 in DNA: TGTGCCAGCAGCACAAGAGCGGTACAAAGCTCTGGAAACACCATATATTTT.

This clonotype was seen a single time. This chain uses TRBV19 with TRBJ2-3; D is undetermined. Trimming cost V 2 bases and J 4 bases, with 13 bases left between them. The CDR3 runs to 15 residues. Germline-derived CDR1 and CDR2 are LNHDA and SQIVND (reference sequence). DNA for the CDR3: TGTGCCAGTAGTATAAGCAGACGTGGTGCAGATACGCAGTATTTT. It yields the protein CASSISRRGADTQYF.

This clonotype was counted a few times. The rearrangement uses TRBV5-5 and TRBJ2-1, with 7 bases matching TRBD2. The CDR3 is 17 amino acids. The ends lost 0 bases at V and 2 bases at J; junction bases unmatched: 8. The germline CDR1 and CDR2 sequences are SGHKS and YYEKEE (reference sequence). The CDR3: CASSLVRGEVPYNEQFF. CDR3 nucleotides: TGTGCCAGCAGCTTGGTACGGGGGGAGGTACCCTACAATGAGCAGTTCTTC.

This clonotype has a handful of counts. J is TRBJ2-7 and V is TRBV20-1; unclear D gene. V lost 6 bases and J lost 5, with 8 bases in between. The CDR3 length is 10 residues. Germline-derived CDR1 and CDR2 are DFQATT and SNEGSKA (reference sequence). The CDR3 is CSARSHEQYF. The CDR3 region has the DNA TGCAGTGCGCGGTCCCACGAGCAGTACTTC.

The chain combines TRBV10-3 with TRBJ2-7, with 7 bases lining up with TRBD2. V lost 2 bases and J lost 0; bases outside the gene matches: 4. This CDR3 has 15 residues. Germline V CDR1 and CDR2: ENHRY, SYGVKD. The CDR3 DNA follows: TGTGCCATCAGTGAGCCAGCGGGGACCTCCTACGAGCAGTACTTC. This encodes CAISEPAGTSYEQYF.

The chain links TRBV5-6 to TRBJ1-1; maybe TRBD1 (6 bases). The ends were cut back, 2 bases at V and 1 base at J, with 9 bases in the middle. Germline CDR1 reads SGHDT; CDR2 reads YYEEEE. The CDR3 spans 14 residues. CDR3 bases: TGTGCCAGCAGCTTCGGACAGCAGAACACTGAAGCTTTCTTT. The encoded protein is CASSFGQQNTEAFF.

The genes are TRBV14 and TRBJ2-7, with 7 bases identical to TRBD2. CDR3 length: 14 amino acids. The germline CDR1 and CDR2 sequences are SGHDN and FVKESK. J was trimmed by 2 bases and V by 6 bases; bases with no gene match: 7. The CDR3: CASRREGSAYEQYF. The CDR3, as DNA: TGTGCCAGCAGGAGGGAGGGTTCGGCCTACGAGCAGTACTTC.

This chain joins TRBV5-6 and TRBJ2-2; 16 bases align to TRBD2. The germline V gene encodes CDR1 SGHDT and CDR2 YYEEEE. Trimming cost V 3 bases and J 6 bases; bases outside gene matches: 20. The CDR3 loop spans 22 amino acids. The CDR3 DNA follows: TGTGCCAGCAGCTCCCCGGTTCCGGGACTAGCGGGAGGGCAATCGGTCGCCGGGGAGCTGTTTTTT. Its protein is CASSSPVPGLAGGQSVAGELFF.